Listed below are T cell receptor beta chains from one sample, sequenced in a study of T-cell reconstitution after alpha-beta-depleted transplantation in children. TCRdb called the PCR reads again in MiXCR, with one record for every CDR3 protein. The sample has 190,000 or so distinct CDR3 sequences, 13% to 15% seen once; the top ten hold about 13%. The sample in question was PBMCs from the stem cell graft donor, obtained from the stem cell graft. Receptors were obtained from a human donor who donated a stem cell graft to a child with acute lymphoblastic leukemia. Each CDR3 is given with its conserved first and last residue. The order of the fields is J gene, V gene, clone size, D gene, CDR3 DNA, CDR3 protein. The D gene is left open where the match is weak. Clone size is not always given. Where it is, it says once, few, many or a class for expanded clones.

TRBJ1-1,TRBV12-3/TRBV12-4,many,NA,TGTGCCAGCAGTTTAAGCCCCGGCGCCGCTTTCTTT,CASSLSPGAAFF
TRBJ2-2,TRBV6-5,NA,TRBD2,TGTGCCAGCAGGGACCTTAAGCGGGACGGTTCCGGGGAGCTGTTTTTT,CASRDLKRDGSGELFF
TRBJ2-7,TRBV5-5,many,TRBD1,TGTGCCAGCAGCTTGGTACAGGGGGGCTACGAGCAGTACTTC,CASSLVQGGYEQYF
TRBJ1-1,TRBV12-3/TRBV12-4,many,NA,TGTGCCAGCAGCCCGATTGGGAGGGGGGGCATGGCTGAAGCTTTCTTT,CASSPIGRGGMAEAFF
TRBJ1-1,TRBV27,NA,NA,TGTGCCAGCGATCCCGACACTGAAGCTTTCTTT,CASDPDTEAFF
TRBJ1-1,TRBV7-9,many,TRBD1,TGTGCCAGCAGCTCCCGGACAGGGGGGGCCTCCGACACTGAAGCTTTCTTT,CASSSRTGGASDTEAFF
TRBJ2-7,TRBV11-2,NA,TRBD2,TGTGCCAGCAGCTTAGATTCAGCGGGAGTAGACGAGCAGTACTTC,CASSLDSAGVDEQYF
TRBJ2-1,TRBV3-1,many,TRBD2,TGTGCCAGCAGCCAAGGGGTGGGAGGGTACAATGAGCAGTTCTTC,CASSQGVGGYNEQFF
TRBJ2-1,TRBV5-1,many,NA,TGCGCCAGCAGCTTCCACGGGACACCCTACAATGAGCAGTTCTTC,CASSFHGTPYNEQFF
TRBJ1-5,TRBV2,many,NA,TGTGCCAGCAGTGAAGCGCTTGGTAATAGCAATCAGCCCCAGCATTTT,CASSEALGNSNQPQHF
TRBJ2-1,TRBV10-3,many,NA,TGTGCCATCAGTCAAGACAATGAGCAGTTCTTC,CAISQDNEQFF
TRBJ2-7,TRBV5-1,many,NA,TGCGCCAGCAGCCCAGGGACTGGGGTTTATGGGGAGCAGTACTTC,CASSPGTGVYGEQYF
TRBJ1-2,TRBV5-2,NA,NA,NA,CAMGPGTFGTGIYGYTF
TRBJ1-2,TRBV6-1,many,TRBD1,TGTGCCAGCAGTGCTGGACAGGGGGGCTATGGCTACACCTTC,CASSAGQGGYGYTF
TRBJ1-2,TRBV7-9,many,NA,TGTGCCAGCAGCTTAGCTGCCGGGACCTCCTATGGCTACACCTTC,CASSLAAGTSYGYTF
TRBJ2-2,TRBV12-3/TRBV12-4,many,NA,TGTGCCAGCAGCCCGCTAAGTAACCGGCTGTTTTTT,CASSPLSNRLFF
TRBJ1-4,TRBV10-2,few,TRBD1,TGCGCCAGCAGCCCTGAGACAGGGGCGGGCGAAAAACTGTTTTTT,CASSPETGAGEKLFF
TRBJ2-1,TRBV5-1,few,TRBD2,TGCGCCAGCAGCTTGAGCGGGAGTGTCTACAATGAGCAGTTCTTC,CASSLSGSVYNEQFF
TRBJ2-5,TRBV12-3/TRBV12-4,few,TRBD2,TGTGCCAGCGTTGGCGGGAGGGAAGAGACCCAGTACTTC,CASVGGREETQYF
TRBJ2-3,TRBV11-2,many,NA,TGTGCCAGCAGCCGACGGGAGAGACTTGCGGATACGCAGTATTTT,CASSRRERLADTQYF
TRBJ2-1,TRBV10-3,many,NA,TGTGCCATCAGTGAGTCAGATGGATACAATGAGCAGTTCTTC,CAISESDGYNEQFF
TRBJ2-7,TRBV10-3,many,NA,TGTGCCACCAGACCGACAGGTACCTACGAGCAGTACTTC,CATRPTGTYEQYF
TRBJ2-1,TRBV24-1,many,TRBD1,TGTGCCACCAGTGATTCCCGGGACAGGGGGGACAATGAGCAGTTCTTC,CATSDSRDRGDNEQFF
TRBJ2-2,TRBV6-1,many,NA,TGTGCCAGCAGGGGGGACCTGAACACCGGGGAGCTGTTTTTT,CASRGDLNTGELFF
TRBJ1-4,TRBV6-6,many,TRBD1,TGTGCCAGCGAGGGGGCCGGTGAAAAACTGTTTTTT,CASEGAGEKLFF
TRBJ2-2,TRBV5-1,many,TRBD2,TGCGCCAGCAGCGTAGCGCCCGGGACTAGCTTGTACACCGGGGAGCTGTTTTTT,CASSVAPGTSLYTGELFF
TRBJ1-5,TRBV5-1,many,NA,TGCGCCAGCAGCGACGGGCTGAATCAGCCCCAGCATTTT,CASSDGLNQPQHF
TRBJ1-5,TRBV28,NA,NA,TGTGCCAGCAGTTTATTTAGCCTCAATCAGCCCCAGCATTTT,CASSLFSLNQPQHF
TRBJ2-6,TRBV4-1,NA,NA,TGCGCCAGCAGGGTAAATGAACTCAGCTCTGGGGCCAACGTCCTGACTTTC,CASRVNELSSGANVLTF
TRBJ1-1,TRBV12-3/TRBV12-4,many,NA,TGTGCCAGCAATCTATACAGGGAAGCCCCTGAAGCTTTCTTT,CASNLYREAPEAFF
TRBJ2-5,TRBV5-6,NA,NA,TGTGCCAGCAGACAACCCTCGGGGGAGACCCAGTACTTC,CASRQPSGETQYF
TRBJ2-3,TRBV20-1,NA,TRBD2,TGCAGTGCGGAGGACAGGGGGACTAGCGGGAGTGGGGAAGATACGCAGTATTTT,CSAEDRGTSGSGEDTQYF
TRBJ1-5,TRBV12-3/TRBV12-4,many,NA,TGTGCCAGCAGCCTCAGTGGGGTCACGGGTCAGCCCCAGCATTTT,CASSLSGVTGQPQHF
TRBJ1-1,TRBV7-2,many,NA,TGTGCCAGCAGCATCTCAAGCAACACTGAAGCTTTCTTT,CASSISSNTEAFF
TRBJ1-1,TRBV4-1,many,NA,TGCGCCAGCAGCCAAGATAGAACCAAAGGAGGCAGGGAGGTGGTCACTGAAGCTTTCTTT,CASSQDRTKGGREVVTEAFF
TRBJ2-5,TRBV5-1,many,NA,TGCGCCAGCAGCGCCGACGGGACGCCCTACAGGGAGACCCAGTACTTC,CASSADGTPYRETQYF
TRBJ2-1,TRBV10-1,many,NA,TGCGCCAGCCCCCCTGGAGCGGTGATACTCTCCTACAATGAGCAGTTCTTC,CASPPGAVILSYNEQFF
TRBJ1-5,TRBV19,NA,NA,TGTGCCAGTAGTATTGGCAGAGCCTTCAATCAGCCCCAGCATTTT,CASSIGRAFNQPQHF
TRBJ2-3,TRBV28,many,TRBD2,TGTGCCAGCAGTTCCCCCGTCGGAGCGGGAGGTGTTATTGATACGCAGTATTTT,CASSSPVGAGGVIDTQYF
TRBJ2-1,TRBV5-1,many,TRBD2,TGCGCCAGCAGCCCGCCGGGGCGGGAGGGCCATAATGAGCAGTTCTTC,CASSPPGREGHNEQFF
TRBJ2-5,TRBV11-3,many,NA,TGTGCCAGCAACGCGTGGAGGCAAGAGACCCAGTACTTC,CASNAWRQETQYF
TRBJ2-3,TRBV7-2,many,NA,TGTGCCAGCAGGCGGGACGGCACAGATACGCAGTATTTT,CASRRDGTDTQYF
TRBJ2-7,TRBV5-1,many,NA,TGCGCCAGCAGCCTTACTTTAGACGAGCAGTACTTC,CASSLTLDEQYF
TRBJ1-5,TRBV10-3,many,NA,TGTGCCATCTGGGCCGGATACAATCAGCCCCAGCATTTT,CAIWAGYNQPQHF
TRBJ1-2,TRBV5-1,many,NA,TGCGCCAGCAGCCCCCTGTTCGAAAACTATGGCTACACCTTC,CASSPLFENYGYTF
TRBJ2-1,TRBV12-3/TRBV12-4,many,NA,TGTGCCAGCAGTTTAAGCGCTAGCCCTCGGGAGCAGTTCTTC,CASSLSASPREQFF
TRBJ2-7,TRBV13,NA,NA,TGTGCCAGCAGCTTAAGATTCCTCTCCTACGAGCAGTACTTC,CASSLRFLSYEQYF
TRBJ2-5,TRBV4-2,few,NA,TGTGCCAGCAGCCAAGATCTTCGGGAGACCCAGTACTTC,CASSQDLRETQYF
TRBJ2-5,TRBV20-1,many,TRBD2,TGCAGTGCTAAGAAGGGAGGGTATAGCAGCCTAGGACAAGAGACCCAGTACTTC,CSAKKGGYSSLGQETQYF
TRBJ2-7,TRBV7-9,many,NA,TGTGCCAGCAGCCCGACAGCCTCCTACGAGCAGTACTTC,CASSPTASYEQYF
TRBJ2-7,TRBV24-1,NA,NA,TGTGCCACCGCCTCCCCGGGACGCCCCTACGAGCAGTACTTC,CATASPGRPYEQYF
TRBJ2-4,TRBV5-5,NA,NA,TGTGCCAGCAGCCCCCTCGGGCACAGGGAGGCCAAAAACATTCAGTACTTC,CASSPLGHREAKNIQYF
TRBJ2-1,TRBV20-1,many,NA,TGCAGTGCTAGAGATCACCCCTCGAGGGTCCACAATGAGCAGTTCTTC,CSARDHPSRVHNEQFF